What follows is one TCR beta chain and its context. What it binds is unknown. TCRbeta libraries averaged about 44,000 productive templates per sample. Libraries were prepared by immunoSEQ multiplex PCR; TCRdb keeps only in-frame clonotypes and omits some of them. Among 30,000 to 45,000 clones, 70% to 90% were seen once, and the ten largest hold around 0.44%. This sample is part of a study of STAT3 mutations in large granular lymphocyte leukemia. Study outcomes and limitations: Differing intervals and regimens complicate linking therapy response to clone burden. Every T-cell large granular lymphocyte leukemia patient had at least one immunodominant TCR beta clonotype.

The sequencing input was PBMCs. The receptor was derived from a human donor with T large granular lymphocyte leukemia. Some clones in this sample may be carry-over from other donors' samples.

CDR3 region: CASSSGWGNTIYF. The DNA of the CDR3 is TGTGCCAGCAGCTCCGGGTGGGGCAACACCATATATTTT. This chain links TRBV7-9 with TRBJ1-3, with D maybe TRBD1 (5 bases). Trimming took 4 bases from V and 7 from J, leaving 11 bases between them. Germline loops: CDR1 SEHNR, CDR2 FQNEAQ (reference sequence). This CDR3 spans 13 amino acids.